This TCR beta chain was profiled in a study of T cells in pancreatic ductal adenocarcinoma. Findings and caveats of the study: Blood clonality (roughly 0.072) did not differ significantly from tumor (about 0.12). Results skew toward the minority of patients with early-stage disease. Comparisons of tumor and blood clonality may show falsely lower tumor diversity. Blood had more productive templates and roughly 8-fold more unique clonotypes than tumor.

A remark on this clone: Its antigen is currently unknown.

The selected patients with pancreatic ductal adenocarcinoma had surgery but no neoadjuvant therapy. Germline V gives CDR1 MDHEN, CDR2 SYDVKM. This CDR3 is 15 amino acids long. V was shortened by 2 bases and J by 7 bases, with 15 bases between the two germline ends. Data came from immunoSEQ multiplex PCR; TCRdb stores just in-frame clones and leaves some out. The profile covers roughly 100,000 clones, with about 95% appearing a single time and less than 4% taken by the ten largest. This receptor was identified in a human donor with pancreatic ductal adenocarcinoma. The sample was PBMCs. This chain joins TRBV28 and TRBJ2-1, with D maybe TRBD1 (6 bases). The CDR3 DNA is TGTGCCAGCAGTTTAAGGGGGAGTTTGGGGAATGAGCAGTTCTTC. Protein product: CASSLRGSLGNEQFF.